In its sample, the clone carrying this T cell receptor (beta chain) was seen many times. No antigen is known for it. An end of the junction does not agree with germline; a read error may underlie this. Patients had received no treatment of any kind before thyroid surgery. Germline V lookup: CDR1 LGHDT, CDR2 YNNKEL (reference sequence). This CDR3 has 15 amino acids. This sample is part of a study of metastatic and nonmetastatic thyroid tumors. Across the whole study: For malignant and benign thyroid patients, tumor or nodule tissue and blood were the sources whose repertoires were compared.

Study outcomes and limitations: Significantly higher TCR beta diversity was reportedly seen in malignant thyroid tumors than benign nodules, in blood and tumor.

Per the original methods: Built for papillary thyroid cancer, a distant-metastasis classifier drew on CDR3 differences across clinicopathological groups. With MiXCR, TCRdb called clones anew from the PCR reads. What appears here as the V and J calls and clone size reflects TCRdb's work, not the paper's. The sample includes about 29,000 clones, 16% of them seen just once. The rearrangement joins TRBV3-1 to TRBJ2-7; weak D call: TRBD2 (5 bases). The TCR comes from a female donor with papillary thyroid cancer or a benign thyroid nodule (not recorded which). Some clones in this sample may be carry-over from other donors' samples. Input material: blood. DNA for the CDR3: TGTGCCAGCAGCCAATCCGGAGGATTTCCCTACGGGCAGTACTTC. Translating gives CASSQSGGFPYGQYF.